What follows is one T cell receptor beta chain and its context. The antigen is not known. This sample stems from a study of CD8+ T cells in alopecia areata. General study results and limits: Resident alphabeta T cells of normal skin are also sequenced in scalp samples.

Extracted RNA was reverse transcribed, and the resulting cDNA served as sequencing template. Libraries were prepared by immunoSEQ multiplex PCR; TCRdb keeps only in-frame clonotypes and omits some of them. The data show about 150,000 clones, approximately 87% seen once. V was trimmed by 4 bases and J by 3 bases, leaving 11 bases between them. This CDR3 is 13 amino acids long. Germline values: CDR1 SGHRS, CDR2 YFSETQ. The rearrangement uses TRBV5-1 and TRBJ2-7, with a weak D call TRBD1 (6 bases). Here the sequenced sample was CD8+ T cells sorted from blood, taken at week 0. This TCR derives from a human donor with alopecia areata. The chain's CDR3 is CASSTTGSYEQYF. The CDR3 nucleotides read TGCGCCAGCAGCACCACAGGGAGCTACGAGCAGTACTTC.